This T cell receptor beta chain was sequenced in a study of blood T cell repertoires in COVID-19 (dated by TCRdb to 2018 to 2021). In terms of the full investigation: The collaborator samples originated in the United States, Italy and Spain and spanned the acute and convalescent phases of COVID-19. The samples were drawn from two sources: the first 160 participants of the ongoing ImmuneRACE study, and fewer than 1,500 subjects contributed by 6 global collaborators. The prospective study material was composed of cDNA or gDNA derived from T cells, B-cell-depleted T cells, or PBMCs. A de-identified subject ID, COVID-19 status, age in years and sex were almost always included in the sample metadata. The repertoires were released in a freely available public database intended as a resource for research on the immune response to SARS-CoV-2. Subjects who had been exposed to COVID-19, were actively infected with it, or had recovered from it provided the deeply sampled blood TCRbeta repertoires that made up the dataset. Where HLA class I and class II types were available, the types were taken from metadata supplied by the sample provider, not from assay-based typing. The full study reports these points: How much clinical and demographic metadata was included differed by source and by participant, and the metadata was provided uncurated.

The immunoSEQ Assay, a bias-controlled multiplex PCR, was used to amplify TCRbeta CDR3 regions from genomic DNA. The paper's processing steps were these. The number of nucleated cells in each sample was estimated by amplification of reference gene primers within the assay. To quantify the absolute abundance of each unique TCRbeta CDR3 rearrangement, sequence reads were collapsed and filtered. For each sample, productive Simpson clonality was calculated as the square root of Simpson's diversity index across productive rearrangements. TCRdb provides this immuneACCESS table in a form limited to in-frame rearrangements. Some clones are lacking; in checked studies, under half of them reflect an unresolved V gene, and why the rest are absent is not known. That table furnishes V, J and clone size, whereas the DNA furnished D and trimming. Present in this sample are 270,000 or so clones, 81% of which were seen just once. Roughly 2.9% of the sample is taken by the ten largest.

Collaborating institutions collected whole blood in K2EDTA tubes following their own protocols. Collaborator samples were shipped for TCRbeta analysis as frozen whole blood, isolated PBMCs, or DNA extracted from either sample type. A note on this clone: Which antigen it targets is not known. Per-base quality was not reported, and no clone a single base away is much larger than it.

Trimming accounts for 0 bases at V and 8 bases at J, while the number of junction bases matched to no gene is 6. From the germline V gene, CDR1 is MGHRA and CDR2 is YSYEKL. There are 15 amino acids in the CDR3, from cysteine to phenylalanine inclusive. Kept here is only the CDR3 DNA, which spans 45 bases and is read in frame from base 1. Sequences were obtained from peripheral blood. The sequence came from a woman aged 60 to 75 with active or convalescent COVID-19. The chain was built from TRBV4-1 and TRBJ1-2; TRBD1 aligns with 10 central bases. The CDR3 protein: CASSQEPTGGGGYTF. The sequenced DNA is TGCGCCAGCAGCCAAGAACCGACAGGGGGCGGAGGCTACACCTTC.